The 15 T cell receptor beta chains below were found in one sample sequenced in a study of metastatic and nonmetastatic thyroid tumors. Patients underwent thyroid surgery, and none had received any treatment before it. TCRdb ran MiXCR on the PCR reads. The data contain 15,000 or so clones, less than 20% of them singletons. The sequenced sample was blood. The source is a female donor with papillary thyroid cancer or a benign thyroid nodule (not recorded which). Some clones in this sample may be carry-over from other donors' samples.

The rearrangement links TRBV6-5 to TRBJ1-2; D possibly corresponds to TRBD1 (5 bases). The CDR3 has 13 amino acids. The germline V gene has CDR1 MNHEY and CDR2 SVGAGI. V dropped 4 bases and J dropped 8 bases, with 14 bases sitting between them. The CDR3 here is CASSSSGGRGYTF. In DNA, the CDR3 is TGTGCCAGCAGTTCCTCGGGGGGAAGGGGCTACACCTTC.

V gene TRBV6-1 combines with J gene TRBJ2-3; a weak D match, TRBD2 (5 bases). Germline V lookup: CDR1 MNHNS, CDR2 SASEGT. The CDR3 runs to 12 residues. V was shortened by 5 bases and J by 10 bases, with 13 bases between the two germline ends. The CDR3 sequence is CASSTEGLAQYF. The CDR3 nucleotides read TGTGCCAGCAGTACGGAAGGACTGGCGCAGTATTTT.

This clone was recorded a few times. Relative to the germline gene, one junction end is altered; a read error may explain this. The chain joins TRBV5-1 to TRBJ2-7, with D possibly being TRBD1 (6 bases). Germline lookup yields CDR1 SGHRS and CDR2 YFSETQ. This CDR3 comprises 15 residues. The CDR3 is CASSLAEDSSYEQHF. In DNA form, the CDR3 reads TGCGCCAGCAGCTTGGCCGAGGACAGTTCCTACGAGCAGCACTTC.

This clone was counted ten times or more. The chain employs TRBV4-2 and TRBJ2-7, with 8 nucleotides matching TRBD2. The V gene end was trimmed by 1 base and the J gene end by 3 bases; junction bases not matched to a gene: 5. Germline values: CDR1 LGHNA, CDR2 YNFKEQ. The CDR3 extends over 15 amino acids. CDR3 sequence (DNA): TGTGCCAGCAGCCAAGCCACCGGGACTAGCTACGAGCAGTACTTC. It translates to CASSQATGTSYEQYF.

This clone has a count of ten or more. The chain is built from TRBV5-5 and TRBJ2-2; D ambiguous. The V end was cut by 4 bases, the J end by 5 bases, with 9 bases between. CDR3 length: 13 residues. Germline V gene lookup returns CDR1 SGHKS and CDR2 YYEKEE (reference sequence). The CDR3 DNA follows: TGTGCCAGCAGCGCCGGAAGGACCGGGGAGCTGTTTTTT. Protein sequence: CASSAGRTGELFF.

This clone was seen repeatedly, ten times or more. This CDR3 reads CASTRRAGPSTEAFF. In nucleotides, the CDR3 is TGTGCCAGCACCCGCCGCGCAGGGCCGAGCACTGAAGCTTTCTTT. The rearrangement joins TRBV12-3 or TRBV12-4 to TRBJ1-1; D is perhaps TRBD1 (5 bases). The CDR3 has 15 residues. V gave up 7 bases and J gave up 4 bases, with 19 bases separating them.

CDR3 in amino acids: CAWIGFSYGYTF. Here the CDR3 DNA reads TGTGCCTGGATTGGGTTTAGCTATGGCTACACCTTC. V and J are TRBV30 and TRBJ1-2; no firm D call. The germline V gene encodes CDR1 GTSNPN and CDR2 SVGIG (reference sequence). This CDR3 is built from 12 residues. Trimming took off 4 bases at V and 4 bases at J, with 10 bases between the two ends.

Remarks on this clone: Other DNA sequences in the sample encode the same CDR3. The CDR3 region is CASSPTGAYEQYF. DNA for the CDR3: TGTGCCAGCTCCCCTACTGGGGCCTACGAGCAGTACTTC. The rearrangement uses TRBV18 and TRBJ2-7; D uncertain. In germline, CDR1 is KGHSH, CDR2 LQKENI. This CDR3 has 13 amino acids. The V end was cut by 6 bases, the J end by 2 bases, with 11 bases between.

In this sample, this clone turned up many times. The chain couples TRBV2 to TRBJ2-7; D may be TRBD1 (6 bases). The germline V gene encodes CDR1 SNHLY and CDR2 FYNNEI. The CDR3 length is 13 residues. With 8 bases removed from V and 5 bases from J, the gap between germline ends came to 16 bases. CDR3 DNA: TGTGCCAGCGGCACAGGGCTTTCGAACGAGCAGTACTTC. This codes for CASGTGLSNEQYF.

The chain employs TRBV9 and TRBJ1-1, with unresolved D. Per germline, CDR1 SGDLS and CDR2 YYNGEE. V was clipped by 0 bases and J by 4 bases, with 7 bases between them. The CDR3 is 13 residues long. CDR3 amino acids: CASSVGSTTEAFF. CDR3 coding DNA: TGTGCCAGCAGCGTAGGGTCAACCACTGAAGCTTTCTTT.

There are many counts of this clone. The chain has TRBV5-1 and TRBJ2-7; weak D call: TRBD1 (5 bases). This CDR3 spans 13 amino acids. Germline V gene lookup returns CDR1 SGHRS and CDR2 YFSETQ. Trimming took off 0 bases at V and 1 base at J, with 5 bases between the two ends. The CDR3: CASSLEGSYEQYF. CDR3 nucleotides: TGCGCCAGCAGCTTGGAGGGGTCCTACGAGCAGTACTTC.

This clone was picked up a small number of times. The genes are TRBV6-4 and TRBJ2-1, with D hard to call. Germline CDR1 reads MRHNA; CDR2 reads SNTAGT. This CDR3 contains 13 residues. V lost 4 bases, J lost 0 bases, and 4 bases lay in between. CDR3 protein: CASSAGSYNEQFF. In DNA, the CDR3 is TGTGCCAGCAGTGCGGGCTCCTACAATGAGCAGTTCTTC.

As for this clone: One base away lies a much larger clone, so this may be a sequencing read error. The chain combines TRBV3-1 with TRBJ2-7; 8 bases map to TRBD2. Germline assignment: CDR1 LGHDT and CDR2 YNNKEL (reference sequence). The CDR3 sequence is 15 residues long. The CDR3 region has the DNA TGTGCCATCAGCCCCGTGGTAGCGGGGACCTACGAGCAGTACTTC. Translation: CAISPVVAGTYEQYF.

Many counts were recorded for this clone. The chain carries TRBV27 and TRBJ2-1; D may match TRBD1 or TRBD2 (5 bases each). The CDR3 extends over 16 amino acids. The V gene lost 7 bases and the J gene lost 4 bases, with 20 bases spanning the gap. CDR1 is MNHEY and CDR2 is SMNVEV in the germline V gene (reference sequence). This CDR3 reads CASTSLTGGSYNEQFF. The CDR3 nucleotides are TGTGCCAGCACCTCCCTCACAGGCGGGTCATACAATGAGCAGTTCTTC.

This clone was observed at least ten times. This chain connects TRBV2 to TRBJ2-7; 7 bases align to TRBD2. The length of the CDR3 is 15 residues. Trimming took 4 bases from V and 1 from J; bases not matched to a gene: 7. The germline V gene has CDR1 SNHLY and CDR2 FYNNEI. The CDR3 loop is CASSVAGEGSYEQYF. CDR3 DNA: TGTGCCAGCAGTGTCGCCGGGGAGGGATCCTACGAGCAGTACTTC.